This T cell receptor (beta chain) was identified in a study of blood T cells in healthy people across ages. This clonotype was recorded at least ten times. Together with a sample-barcoded 5' primer, a J-beta primer mix was included in a second PCR lasting about 7 to 11 cycles. Each of the cDNA molecules was tagged by a template-switch adaptor with 12 random nucleotides. TCRdb re-derived calls from the 5' RACE reads in MiXCR, one entry per CDR3 protein. The repertoire holds 1.5 million to 2 million distinct CDR3 sequences, with over 25% as singletons. The study drew donors from healthy Caucasian individuals in Russia aged about 6 to 100. CDR3 length equals 16 residues. The V end lost 7 bases, the J end lost 3 bases, and 18 bases lay between the germline ends. The germline gives CDR1 KGHDR, CDR2 SFDVKD.

This sequence was found in a woman in her 30s in good health. J is TRBJ2-1 and V is TRBV24-1, with D perhaps TRBD1 (7 bases). Source material: blood. The DNA of the CDR3 is TGTGCCACCAGCCCGGGGGCAGGGGGGATCTACAATGAGCAGTTCTTC. Translating it yields CATSPGAGGIYNEQFF.